This T cell receptor (beta chain) was identified during a study of cytomegalovirus exposure and HLA in healthy donors. Whole-study findings and limits: Altogether, 160 or so TCR beta chains were recorded as cytomegalovirus-associated. Several V segments, TRBV6-2 and TRBV6-3 among them, could not be told apart and were dropped.

Vbeta (60) and Jbeta (13) primers were used in the PCR. The method was immunoSEQ multiplex PCR; TCRdb's version includes in-frame clones alone and lacks a portion of them. The table records some 100,000 clones, roughly 80% of them present only once. V lost 4 bases and J 3 bases, leaving 7 bases between the germline ends. CDR3 length: 12 amino acids. Germline values: CDR1 SEHNR, CDR2 FQNEAQ (reference sequence). Turning to this clone: Its antigen is as yet unknown.

This TCR derives from a man between 18 and 29 years old in good health and CMV-seronegative. The sample consisted of PBMCs. This sequence joins TRBV7-9 and TRBJ2-7, with D perhaps matching TRBD1 (5 bases). The CDR3 loop is CASSSDNYEQYF. CDR3 sequence (DNA): TGTGCCAGCAGCTCGGACAACTACGAGCAGTACTTC.